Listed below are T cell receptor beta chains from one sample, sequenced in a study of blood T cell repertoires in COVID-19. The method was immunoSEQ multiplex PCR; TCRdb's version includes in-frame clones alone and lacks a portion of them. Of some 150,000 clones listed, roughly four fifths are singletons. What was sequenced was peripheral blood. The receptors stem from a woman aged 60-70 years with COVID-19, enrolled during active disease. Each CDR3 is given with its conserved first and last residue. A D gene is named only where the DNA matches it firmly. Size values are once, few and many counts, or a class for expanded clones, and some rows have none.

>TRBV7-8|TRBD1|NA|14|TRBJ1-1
CASTRQGLNTEAFF
TGTGCCAGCACCCGACAGGGCCTGAACACTGAAGCTTTCTTT
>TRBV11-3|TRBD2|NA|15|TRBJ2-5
CASSLESGSGETQYF
TGTGCCAGCAGCTTAGAGAGCGGGAGCGGGGAGACCCAGTACTTC
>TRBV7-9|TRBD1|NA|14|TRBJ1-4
CASSSGQGYEKLFF
TGTGCCAGCAGTTCGGGACAGGGGTATGAAAAACTGTTTTTT
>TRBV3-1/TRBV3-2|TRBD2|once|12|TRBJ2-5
CATSGGSKTQYF
TGTGCTACTAGCGGGGGATCGAAGACCCAGTACTTC
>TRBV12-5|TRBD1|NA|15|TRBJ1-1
CASGNSGQGIMKAFF
TGTGCTAGTGGTAACTCGGGACAGGGGATCATGAAAGCTTTCTTT
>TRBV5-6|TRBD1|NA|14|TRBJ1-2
CASSPPTGARGYTF
TGTGCCAGCAGCCCTCCCACAGGGGCTCGAGGCTACACCTTC
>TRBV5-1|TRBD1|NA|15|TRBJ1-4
CASSLRAGGWEKLFF
TGCGCCAGCAGCTTGCGTGCAGGGGGTTGGGAAAAACTGTTTTTT
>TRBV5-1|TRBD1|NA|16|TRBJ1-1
CASSFMTGTGNTEAFF
TGCGCCAGCAGCTTTATGACAGGGACAGGGAACACTGAAGCTTTCTTT
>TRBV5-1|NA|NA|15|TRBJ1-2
CASSLGATGNYGYTF
TGCGCCAGCAGCTTGGGAGCGACAGGAAACTATGGCTACACCTTC
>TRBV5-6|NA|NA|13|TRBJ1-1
CASSLKRDTEAFF
TGTGCCAGCAGCTTGAAGAGGGACACTGAAGCTTTCTTT
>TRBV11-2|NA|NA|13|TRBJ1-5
CASSSQTNQPQHF
TGTGCCAGCAGCTCACAGACCAATCAGCCCCAGCATTTT
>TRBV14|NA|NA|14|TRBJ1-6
CASSRITGNSPLHF
TGTGCCAGCAGCCGAATAACAGGAAATTCACCCCTCCACTTT
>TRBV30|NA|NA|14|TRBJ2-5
CAWSVQGRQETQYF
TGTGCCTGGAGTGTACAGGGACGTCAAGAGACCCAGTACTTC
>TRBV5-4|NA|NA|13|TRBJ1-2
CASSFRGDYGYTF
TGTGCCAGCAGCTTTCGGGGGGACTATGGCTACACCTTC
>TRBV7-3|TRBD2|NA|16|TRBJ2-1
CASSLGLAGVHNEQFF
TGTGCCAGCAGCTTGGGACTAGCGGGAGTACACAATGAGCAGTTCTTC
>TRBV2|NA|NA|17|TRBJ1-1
CASSEAVGRGRRTEAFF
TGTGCCAGCAGTGAAGCAGTGGGGCGGGGGCGGAGGACTGAAGCTTTCTTT
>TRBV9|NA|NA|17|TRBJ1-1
CASSPRGGTAGNTEAFF
TGTGCCAGCAGCCCCCGGGGGGGGACGGCGGGGAACACTGAAGCTTTCTTT
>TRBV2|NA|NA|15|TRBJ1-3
CASRVTEISGNTIYF
TGTGCCAGCAGAGTCACAGAGATCTCTGGAAACACCATATATTTT
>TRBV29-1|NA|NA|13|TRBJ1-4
CSVAPTSHEKLFF
TGCAGCGTTGCCCCCACATCCCATGAAAAACTGTTTTTT
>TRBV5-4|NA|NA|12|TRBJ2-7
CASSLAGDEQYF
TGTGCCAGCAGCTTGGCAGGCGACGAGCAGTACTTC
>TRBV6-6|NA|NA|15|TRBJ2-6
CASSPQGTGANVLTF
TGTGCCAGCAGTCCCCAGGGGACTGGGGCCAACGTCCTGACTTTC
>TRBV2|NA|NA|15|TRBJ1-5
CASRAQGNSNQPQHF
TGTGCCAGCAGGGCACAGGGAAATAGCAATCAGCCCCAGCATTTT
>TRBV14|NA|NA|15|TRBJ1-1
CASSPGTFMNTEAFF
TGTGCCAGCAGCCCCGGGACATTCATGAACACTGAAGCTTTCTTT
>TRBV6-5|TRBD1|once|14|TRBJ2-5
CASSLIRGRETQYF
TGTGCCAGCAGTCTCATAAGGGGGCGGGAGACCCAGTACTTC
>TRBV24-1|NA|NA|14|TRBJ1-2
CATSDKSTYYGYTF
TGTGCCACCAGTGATAAGTCTACCTACTATGGCTACACCTTC
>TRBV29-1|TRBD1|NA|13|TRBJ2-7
CSVDRQGGYEQYF
TGCAGCGTTGATCGACAGGGTGGTTACGAGCAGTACTTC
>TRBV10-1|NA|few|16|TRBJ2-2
CASSDPGTQNTGELFF
TGCGCCAGCAGTGACCCCGGGACTCAGAACACCGGGGAGCTGTTTTTT
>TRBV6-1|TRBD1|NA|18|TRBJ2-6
CASSASGTGGSGANVLTF
TGTGCCAGCAGTGCTTCCGGGACAGGGGGCTCTGGGGCCAACGTCCTGACTTTC
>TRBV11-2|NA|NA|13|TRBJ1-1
CASSLTGIVEAFF
TGTGCCAGCAGCCTAACAGGGATTGTGGAAGCTTTCTTT
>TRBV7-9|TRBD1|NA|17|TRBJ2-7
CASSYRDRGPNSVVQYF
TGTGCCAGCAGCTACCGGGACAGGGGGCCCAACTCTGTCGTGCAGTACTTC
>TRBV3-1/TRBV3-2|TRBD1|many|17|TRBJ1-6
CASSRRGQGVNNSPLHF
TGTGCCAGCAGCCGGCGCGGACAGGGGGTTAATAATTCACCCCTCCACTTT
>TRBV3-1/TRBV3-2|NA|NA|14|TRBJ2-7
CASSQGAKAKEQYF
TGTGCCAGCAGCCAAGGGGCAAAGGCCAAAGAGCAGTACTTC
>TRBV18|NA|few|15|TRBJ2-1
CASSPPGRTYNEQFF
TGTGCCAGCTCACCACCGGGGCGGACCTACAATGAGCAGTTCTTC
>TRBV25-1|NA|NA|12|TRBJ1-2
CASSPGVYGYTF
TGTGCCAGCAGCCCAGGGGTCTATGGCTACACCTTC
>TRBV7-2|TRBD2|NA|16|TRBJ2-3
CASSLGAGARTDTQYF
TGTGCCAGCAGCTTAGGAGCGGGGGCCCGGACGGATACGCAGTATTTT
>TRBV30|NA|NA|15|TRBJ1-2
CAWSVQAVRGYGYTF
TGTGCCTGGAGTGTACAGGCCGTCAGGGGCTATGGCTACACCTTC
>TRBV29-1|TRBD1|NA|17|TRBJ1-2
CSVGGAGTGSSNYGYTF
TGCAGCGTTGGGGGGGCCGGGACAGGGTCTTCTAACTATGGCTACACCTTC
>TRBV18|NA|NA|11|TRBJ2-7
CASSRAGEQYF
TGTGCCAGCTCACGGGCAGGCGAGCAGTACTTC
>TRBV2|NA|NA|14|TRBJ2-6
CASAEISGANVLTF
TGTGCCAGCGCGGAGATTTCTGGGGCCAACGTCCTGACTTTC
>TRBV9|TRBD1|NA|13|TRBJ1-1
CASSVGQGTEAFF
TGTGCCAGCAGCGTGGGACAGGGAACTGAAGCTTTCTTT
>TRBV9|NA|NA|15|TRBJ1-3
CASSVGSGTGNTIYF
TGTGCCAGCAGCGTAGGATCAGGGACTGGAAACACCATATATTTT
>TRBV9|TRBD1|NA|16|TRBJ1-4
CASSVGGTGVNEKLFF
TGTGCCAGCAGCGTAGGAGGGACAGGGGTTAATGAAAAACTGTTTTTT
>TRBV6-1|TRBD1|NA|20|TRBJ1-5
CASSATPGQGASIGNQPQHF
TGTGCCAGCAGTGCCACGCCGGGACAGGGGGCGTCAATTGGCAATCAGCCCCAGCATTTT
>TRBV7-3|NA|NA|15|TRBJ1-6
CASSLGPSYNSPLHF
TGTGCCAGCAGCCTAGGCCCCTCCTATAATTCACCCCTCCACTTT
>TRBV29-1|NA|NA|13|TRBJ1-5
CSVGWQANQPQHF
TGCAGCGTTGGATGGCAGGCAAATCAGCCCCAGCATTTT
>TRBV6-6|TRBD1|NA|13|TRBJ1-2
CASIAGGLYGYTF
TGTGCCAGCATAGCAGGGGGCCTGTATGGCTACACCTTC
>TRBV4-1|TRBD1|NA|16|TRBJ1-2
CASSQDPDRGRVGYTF
TGCGCCAGCAGCCAAGATCCCGACAGGGGGCGCGTAGGCTACACCTTC
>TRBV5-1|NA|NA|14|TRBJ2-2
CASSLGAGDRELFF
TGCGCCAGCAGCTTGGGTGCGGGCGACCGGGAGCTGTTTTTT
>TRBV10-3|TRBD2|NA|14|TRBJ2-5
CAISVKGREETQYF
TGTGCCATCAGTGTCAAAGGGAGGGAAGAGACCCAGTACTTC